In its sample, the clone carrying this T cell receptor beta chain was seen a few times. Its antigen is not known. The sample originates from a study of regulatory T cells in long-lasting Graves disease. Study overall: Persistent cases took antithyroid drugs over 5 years and stayed TSH receptor antibody positive. Whole-study results and caveats: Favoring TRBV28, TRBJ1-2 and TRBJ2-5 was a feature seen in persistent disease. Study was limited to peripheral blood, excluding thyroid tissue. Small numbers of samples may have cut accuracy.

Time point specified: persistent/refractory GD, antithyroid drugs over 5 years with positive TRAb. Researchers made the TCR library from RNA that was extracted from PBMCs. CDR3 regions were amplified by Arm-PCR using iRepertoire HTBI primers to build TCR beta libraries. TCRdb used MiXCR to reprocess the multiplex PCR reads, holding one entry per CDR3 protein. The data contain about 470,000 distinct CDR3 sequences, roughly 21% of them seen just once; the ten biggest clones take up roughly 7.7%. The V gene's germline CDR1 is MDHEN and CDR2 SYDVKM. The CDR3 contains 18 residues. The sequence was obtained from a female donor with Graves disease. This sample comprised peripheral blood mononuclear cells (PBMCs), obtained when the disease was refractory, from a patient treated with antithyroid drugs. This chain connects TRBV28 to TRBJ2-2; possibly TRBD2 for D (5 bases). CDR3 sequence (DNA): TGTGCGATAGGGAGCCCCTTGGAGAGCATCGCGAACACCGGGGAGCTGTTTTTT. The encoded protein is CAIGSPLESIANTGELFF.